One sample yielded the 24 T cell receptor beta chains listed below, sequenced in a study of blood T cell repertoires in COVID-19. Profiled with immunoSEQ multiplex PCR; TCRdb holds only in-frame clones, not every one. Of over 8,500 clones listed, 84% are singletons. The source material was peripheral blood. Receptors were obtained from a man aged 50-59 years with active COVID-19.

The CDR3 here is CASSSRTGTNYGYTF. Written as DNA, the CDR3 is TGTGCCAGCAGTTCAAGGACAGGGACTAACTATGGCTACACCTTC. The chain joins TRBV2 to TRBJ1-2, with 8 bases identical to TRBD1. The CDR3 has 15 residues. V lost 5 bases, J lost 0 bases, and 5 bases stayed unmatched. Germline V lookup: CDR1 SNHLY, CDR2 FYNNEI.

Sample share makes this clone medium-sized. V is TRBV30 and J is TRBJ2-7, with 9 positions matching TRBD1. This CDR3 contains 13 residues. The J segment lost 0 bases and the V segment lost 5 bases, leaving 2 bases of the junction unmatched. Looked up from germline, CDR1 is GTSNPN and CDR2 is SVGIG (reference sequence). The chain's CDR3 is CAWGQGSSYEQYF. The CDR3 nucleotides are TGTGCCTGGGGACAGGGGAGCTCCTACGAGCAGTACTTC.

The chain recombines TRBV4-1 with TRBJ1-1; the D is unclear. CDR1 and CDR2 from the germline V gene are MGHRA and YSYEKL. The CDR3 is 15 residues long. Trimming shortened V by 0 bases and J by 2 bases, and 10 bases separated the two germline ends. The CDR3 reads CASSQDARTNTEAFF. CDR3 nucleotides: TGCGCCAGCAGCCAAGACGCACGGACTAACACTGAAGCTTTCTTT.

The chain recombines TRBV24-1 with TRBJ2-3, with TRBD1 identical over 7 bases. Trimming at V came to 9 bases and at J to 1 base, leaving 0 bases not matched to a gene. The CDR3 contains 12 residues. Per the germline V gene, CDR1 is KGHDR and CDR2 is SFDVKD. The CDR3 bases are TGTGCCACCGGACAGGGCACAGATACGCAGTATTTT. Protein product: CATGQGTDTQYF.

As to this clone: At one of its ends the junction is not consistent with the germline gene, which may arise from a read error. J is TRBJ2-3 and V is TRBV7-9, with TRBD1 matching 11 bases. The CDR3 runs to 12 residues. Germline V CDR1 and CDR2: SEHNR, FQNEAQ (reference sequence). In DNA, the CDR3 is TGTGCCAGCAGCTTAGCTGGGGGACAGGGGGTTTTT. Residues: CASSLAGGQGVF.

This chain connects TRBV2 to TRBJ2-1; 13 bases fit TRBD2. The germline gives CDR1 SNHLY, CDR2 FYNNEI. Unmatched junction bases numbered 10, after V lost 0 bases and J lost 8 bases. This CDR3 contains 18 residues. This CDR3 is CASSEAWPGTSGTYEQFF. As DNA, the CDR3 is TGTGCCAGCAGTGAAGCGTGGCCTGGGACTAGCGGGACGTATGAGCAGTTCTTC.

The chain has TRBV3-1 (or the pseudogene TRBV3-2) and TRBJ2-7; TRBD2 matches at 9 bases. The V segment lost 3 bases and the J segment 3 bases; nucleotides outside the gene matches: 6. Germline CDR1 LGHDT, CDR2 YNNKEL (reference sequence). CDR3 size: 15 residues. CDR3 DNA: TGTGCCAGCAGCCATCCCCTAGCGGGATACTACGAGCAGTACTTC. Translated: CASSHPLAGYYEQYF.

The gene calls are TRBV6-5 and TRBJ2-7; TRBD2 might be the D (5 bases). The CDR3 runs to 14 residues. Germline values: CDR1 MNHEY, CDR2 SVGAGI. Trimming left V 2 bases short and J 0 bases short, with 8 bases between. The CDR3 region is CASSYRRISYEQYF. The CDR3 DNA is TGTGCCAGCAGTTACAGGAGGATCTCCTACGAGCAGTACTTC.

This chain joins TRBV4-1 and TRBJ1-5; 9 bases line up with TRBD1. This CDR3 is built from 18 residues. V lost 3 bases, J lost 4 bases, and 13 bases stayed unmatched. The germline CDR1 and CDR2 sequences are MGHRA and YSYEKL. CDR3 DNA: TGCGCCAGCAGCCAGCTTACCTTCGGGACAGGGCGAAATCAGCCCCAGCATTTT. Its translation is CASSQLTFGTGRNQPQHF.

The J gene is TRBJ2-5, the V gene TRBV19, with TRBD1 matching over 8 bases. This CDR3 is 11 amino acids long. V was pared by 6 bases and J by 9 bases, with 3 bases of the junction left unmatched. Per germline, CDR1 LNHDA and CDR2 SQIVND (reference sequence). In DNA form, the CDR3 reads TGTGCCAGTAGCCAGGGGGCGGCCCAGTACTTC. This gives the protein CASSQGAAQYF. Filled out from reference TRBV19 and TRBJ2-5, the complete variable domain reads DGGITQSPKYLFRKEGQNVTLSCEQNLNHDAMYWYRQDPGQGLRLIYYSQIVNDFQKGDIAEGYSVSREKKESFPLTVTSAQKNPTAFYLCASSQGAAQYFGPGTRLLVL.

The rearrangement links TRBV9 to TRBJ2-1; 16 positions agree with TRBD2. The V segment lost 4 bases and the J segment 0 bases; nucleotides outside the gene matches: 13. Germline values: CDR1 SGDLS, CDR2 YYNGEE. The CDR3 length is 21 residues. In DNA, the CDR3 is TGTGCCAGCAGCTCCAAGCAGGGACTAGCGGGAGGGGGGAGCTCCTACAATGAGCAGTTCTTC. Protein: CASSSKQGLAGGGSSYNEQFF.

This chain uses TRBV27 with TRBJ2-5; TRBD2 is a possible D gene (5 bases). This CDR3 region has 13 residues. Trimming removed 5 bases from V and 5 bases from J, with 12 bases in between. The V gene's germline CDR1 is MNHEY and CDR2 SMNVEV (reference sequence). For the CDR3, the DNA is TGTGCCAGCAGTCCCACTAGGTGGGAGACCCAGTACTTC. Translation gives CASSPTRWETQYF.

V and J are TRBV2 and TRBJ2-7; TRBD2 matches 10 bases. The germline V gene has CDR1 SNHLY and CDR2 FYNNEI. The CDR3 has 14 amino acids. V gave up 5 bases and J gave up 3 bases; unmatched junction bases: 4. CDR3 DNA sequence: TGTGCCAGCAGTTTAGCGGGAGGCAACTACGAGCAGTACTTC. This sequence encodes CASSLAGGNYEQYF.

This chain uses TRBV14 with TRBJ2-1, with 9 bases identical to TRBD1. The germline V gene encodes CDR1 SGHDN and CDR2 FVKESK. The CDR3 covers 16 residues. V lost 1 base to trimming and J lost 5 bases; unmatched junction nucleotides: 6. CDR3 sequence (DNA): TGTGCCAGCAGCCAAGTTCCGGGACAGGGTGACAATGAGCAGTTCTTC. The encoded protein is CASSQVPGQGDNEQFF.

This clone showed up just a few times. The chain combines TRBV27 with TRBJ1-6; 9 nucleotides align to TRBD1. CDR3 size: 15 residues. Germline trimming cut 4 bases from V and 9 bases from J; bases unmatched to any gene: 7. Per the germline V gene, CDR1 is MNHEY and CDR2 is SMNVEV (reference sequence). The CDR3 region has the DNA TGTGCCAGCAGTTCAACCGGGACAGGGAGTTCACCCCTCCACTTT. It specifies CASSSTGTGSSPLHF.

In its sample, this clone was seen once. The chain recombines TRBV9 with TRBJ1-2; D is undetermined. V lost 0 bases, J lost 5 bases, and 14 bases lay in between. Germline-derived CDR1 and CDR2 are SGDLS and YYNGEE. CDR3 length: 15 residues. The CDR3 loop is CASSVGPPTVYGYTF. Written as DNA, the CDR3 is TGTGCCAGCAGCGTAGGGCCCCCGACTGTGTATGGCTACACCTTC.

The rearrangement uses TRBV30 and TRBJ2-7; no definite D call. With 0 bases removed from V and 4 bases from J, the gap between germline ends came to 7 bases. CDR3 length: 12 amino acids. Germline CDR1 GTSNPN, CDR2 SVGIG (reference sequence). This CDR3 is CAWSVHQYEQYF. Written as DNA, the CDR3 is TGTGCCTGGAGTGTACACCAGTACGAGCAGTACTTC.

This rearrangement joins TRBV7-6 to TRBJ2-1; tentative D call: TRBD1 (6 bases). Germline loops: CDR1 SGHVS, CDR2 FNYEAQ. The CDR3 covers 13 residues. V was shortened by 0 bases and J by 6 bases, with 6 bases between the two germline ends. CDR3 sequence: CASSLAGGNEQFF. The CDR3 DNA reads TGTGCCAGCAGCTTAGCAGGGGGCAATGAGCAGTTCTTC.

The rearrangement links TRBV14 to TRBJ2-7, with unresolved D. CDR3 length equals 12 residues. Germline V gene lookup returns CDR1 SGHDN and CDR2 FVKESK. V lost 1 base, J lost 4 bases, and 5 bases lay in between. This chain's CDR3 is CASSQVPYEQYF. In DNA form, the CDR3 reads TGTGCCAGCAGCCAAGTCCCATACGAGCAGTACTTC.

The V and J genes are TRBV11-2 and TRBJ2-1; maybe TRBD2 (6 bases). The germline gives CDR1 SGHAT, CDR2 FQNNGV. V was pared by 3 bases and J by 4 bases, with 13 bases between. The CDR3 is 15 residues long. DNA for the CDR3: TGTGCCAGCAGCTTCAAGAGGGCGGGGTACAATGAGCAGTTCTTC. Its translation is CASSFKRAGYNEQFF.

The rearrangement uses TRBV6-5 and TRBJ1-5; D is perhaps TRBD1 (6 bases). Per the germline V gene, CDR1 is MNHEY and CDR2 is SVGAGI. This CDR3 region has 14 residues. The CDR3 spells CAAGGQYSNQPQHF. The CDR3 DNA reads TGTGCAGCCGGCGGACAGTATAGCAATCAGCCCCAGCATTTT.

The rearrangement links TRBV7-8 to TRBJ2-7, with D perhaps matching TRBD2 (5 bases). Germline CDR1 is SGHVS and CDR2 is FQNEAQ. V dropped 1 base and J dropped 7 bases, with 8 bases sitting between them. CDR3 length: 12 amino acids. CDR3 in DNA: TGTGCCAGCAGCTTAGGCTCGGGGGAGCAGTACTTC. Translated, it gives CASSLGSGEQYF.

The gene calls are TRBV27 and TRBJ1-5; tentatively, D is TRBD1 (6 bases). Trimming removed 6 bases from V and 3 bases from J, with 12 bases in between. The CDR3 covers 14 residues. Germline loops: CDR1 MNHEY, CDR2 SMNVEV (reference sequence). CDR3 sequence reads: CASRQGSDNQPQHF. In DNA, the CDR3 is TGTGCCAGCAGACAGGGATCCGACAATCAGCCCCAGCATTTT.

The CDR3 here is CASTGRPQNTGELFF. The CDR3 DNA follows: TGTGCCAGCACGGGGAGGCCACAGAACACCGGGGAGCTGTTTTTT. This rearrangement joins TRBV27 to TRBJ2-2; possibly TRBD2 for D (6 bases). The V and J ends lost 7 bases and 1 base respectively, with 13 bases between them. CDR1 MNHEY and CDR2 SMNVEV come from the germline V gene (reference sequence). CDR3 length: 15 residues.